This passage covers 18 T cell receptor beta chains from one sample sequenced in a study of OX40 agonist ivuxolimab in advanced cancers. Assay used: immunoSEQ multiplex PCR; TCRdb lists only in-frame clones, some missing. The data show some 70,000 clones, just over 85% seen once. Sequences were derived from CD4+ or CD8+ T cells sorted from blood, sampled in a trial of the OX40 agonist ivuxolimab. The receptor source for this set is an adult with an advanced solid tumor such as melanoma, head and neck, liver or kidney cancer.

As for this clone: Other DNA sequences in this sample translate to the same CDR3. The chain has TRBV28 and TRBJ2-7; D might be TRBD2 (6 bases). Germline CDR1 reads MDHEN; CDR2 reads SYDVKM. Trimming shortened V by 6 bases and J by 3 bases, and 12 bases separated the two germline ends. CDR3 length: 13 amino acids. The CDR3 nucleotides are TGTGCCAGCAGGCTGCGGGGCAACTACGAGCAGTACTTC. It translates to CASRLRGNYEQYF.

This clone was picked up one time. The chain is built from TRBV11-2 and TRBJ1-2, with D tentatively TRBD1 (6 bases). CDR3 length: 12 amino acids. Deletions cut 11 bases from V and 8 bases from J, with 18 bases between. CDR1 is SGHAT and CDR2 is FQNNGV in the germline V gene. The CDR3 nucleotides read TGTGCCGGGTCTCAGGGGACGCGAGGCTACACCTTC. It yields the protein CAGSQGTRGYTF. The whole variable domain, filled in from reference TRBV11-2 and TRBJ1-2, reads EAGVAQSPRYKIIEKRQSVAFWCNPISGHATLYWYQQILGQGPKLLIQFQNNGVVDDSQLPKDRFSAERLKGVDSTLKIQPAKLEDSAVYLCAGSQGTRGYTFGSGTRLTVV.

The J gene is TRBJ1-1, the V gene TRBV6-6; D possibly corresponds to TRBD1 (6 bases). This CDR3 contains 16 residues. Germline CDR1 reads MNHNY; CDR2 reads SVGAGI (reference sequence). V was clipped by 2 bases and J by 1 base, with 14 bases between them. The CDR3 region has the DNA TGTGCCAGCAGTTACGGGGGGGACATTTCGAACACTGAAGCTTTCTTT. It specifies CASSYGGDISNTEAFF.

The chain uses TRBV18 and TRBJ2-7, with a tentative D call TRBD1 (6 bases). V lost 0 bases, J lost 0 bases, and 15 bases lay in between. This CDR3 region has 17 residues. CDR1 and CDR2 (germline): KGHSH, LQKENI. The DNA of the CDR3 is TGTGCCAGCTCACCACCGGAGTATTCAGGGGACTCCTACGAGCAGTACTTC. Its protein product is CASSPPEYSGDSYEQYF.

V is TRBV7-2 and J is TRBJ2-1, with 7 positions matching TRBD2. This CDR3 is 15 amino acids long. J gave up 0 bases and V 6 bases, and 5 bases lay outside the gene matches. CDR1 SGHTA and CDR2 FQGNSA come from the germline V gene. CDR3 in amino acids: CASRKGGSSYNEQFF. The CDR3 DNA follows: TGTGCCAGCAGGAAGGGCGGGAGCTCCTACAATGAGCAGTTCTTC. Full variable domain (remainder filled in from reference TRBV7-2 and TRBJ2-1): GAGVSQSPSNKVTEKGKDVELRCDPISGHTALYWYRQSLGQGLEFLIYFQGNSAPDKSGLPSDRFSAERTGGSVSTLTIQRTQQEDSAVYLCASRKGGSSYNEQFFGPGTRLTVL.

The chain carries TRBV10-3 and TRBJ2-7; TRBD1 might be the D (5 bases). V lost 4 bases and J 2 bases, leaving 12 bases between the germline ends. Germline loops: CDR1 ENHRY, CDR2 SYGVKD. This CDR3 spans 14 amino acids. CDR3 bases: TGTGCCATCAGTGCGCCAGGGAAAGCCTACGAGCAGTACTTC. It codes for CAISAPGKAYEQYF.

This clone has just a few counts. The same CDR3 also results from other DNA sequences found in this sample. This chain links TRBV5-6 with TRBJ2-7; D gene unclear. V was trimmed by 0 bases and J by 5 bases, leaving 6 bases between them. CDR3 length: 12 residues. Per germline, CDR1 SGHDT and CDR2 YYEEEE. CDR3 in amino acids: CASSLVGDEQYF. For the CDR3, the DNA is TGTGCCAGCAGCTTGGTTGGGGACGAGCAGTACTTC.

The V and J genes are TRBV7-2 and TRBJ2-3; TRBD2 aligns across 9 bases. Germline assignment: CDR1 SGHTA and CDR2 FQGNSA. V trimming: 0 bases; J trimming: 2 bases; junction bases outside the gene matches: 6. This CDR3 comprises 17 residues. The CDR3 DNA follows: TGTGCCAGCAGCTTAGCGCTTCTAGCGGGGAACACAGATACGCAGTATTTT. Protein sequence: CASSLALLAGNTDTQYF. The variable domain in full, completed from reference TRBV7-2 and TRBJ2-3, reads GAGVSQSPSNKVTEKGKDVELRCDPISGHTALYWYRQSLGQGLEFLIYFQGNSAPDKSGLPSDRFSAERTGGSVSTLTIQRTQQEDSAVYLCASSLALLAGNTDTQYFGPGTRLTVL.

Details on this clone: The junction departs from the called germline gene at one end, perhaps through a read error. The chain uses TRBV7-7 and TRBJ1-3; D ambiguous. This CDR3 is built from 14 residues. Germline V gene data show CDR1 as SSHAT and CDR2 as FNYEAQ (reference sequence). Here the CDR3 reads CASSSGPSGNTIYF. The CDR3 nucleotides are TGTGCTAGCAGCTCCGGGCCCTCTGGAAACACCATATATTTT.

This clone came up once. DNA for the CDR3: TGCGCCAGCAGCTTGTCCGGGACTCTCCCCACCTTC. Protein sequence: CASSLSGTLPTF. V gene TRBV5-1 combines with J gene TRBJ1-2, with a tentative D call TRBD1 (5 bases). V was trimmed by 1 base and J by 13 bases, leaving 14 bases between them. The CDR3 covers 12 residues. CDR1 SGHRS and CDR2 YFSETQ come from the germline V gene. The full variable domain, its missing parts supplied by reference TRBV5-1 and TRBJ1-2, is KAGVTQTPRYLIKTRGQQVTLSCSPISGHRSVSWYQQTPGQGLQFLFEYFSETQRNKGNFPGRFSGRQFSNSRSEMNVSTLELGDSALYLCASSLSGTLPTFGSGTRLTVV.

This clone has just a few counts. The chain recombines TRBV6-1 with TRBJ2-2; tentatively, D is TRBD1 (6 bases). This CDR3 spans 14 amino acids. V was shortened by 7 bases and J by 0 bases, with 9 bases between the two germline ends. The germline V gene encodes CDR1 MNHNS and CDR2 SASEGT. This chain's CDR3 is CASKGDPNTGELFF. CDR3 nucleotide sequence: TGTGCCAGCAAGGGGGACCCGAACACCGGGGAGCTGTTTTTT.

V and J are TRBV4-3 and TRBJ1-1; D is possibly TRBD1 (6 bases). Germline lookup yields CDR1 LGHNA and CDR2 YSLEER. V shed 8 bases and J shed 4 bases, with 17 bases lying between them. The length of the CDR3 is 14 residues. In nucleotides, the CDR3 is TGCGCCAGCGCTGTTGGGGGCAGGCCCACTGAAGCTTTCTTT. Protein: CASAVGGRPTEAFF.

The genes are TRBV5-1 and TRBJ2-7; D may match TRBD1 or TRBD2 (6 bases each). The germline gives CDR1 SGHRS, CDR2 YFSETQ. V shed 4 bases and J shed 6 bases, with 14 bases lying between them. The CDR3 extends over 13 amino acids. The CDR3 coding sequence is TGCGCCAGCAGCCGTGTCGGGGGCTCCGAGCAGTACTTC. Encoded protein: CASSRVGGSEQYF.

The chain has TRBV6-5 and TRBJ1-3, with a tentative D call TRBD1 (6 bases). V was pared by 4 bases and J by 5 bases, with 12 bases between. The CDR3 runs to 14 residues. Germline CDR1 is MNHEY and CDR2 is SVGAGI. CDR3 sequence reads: CASSSQGTRNTIYF. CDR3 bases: TGTGCCAGCAGTTCCCAGGGGACAAGAAACACCATATATTTT.

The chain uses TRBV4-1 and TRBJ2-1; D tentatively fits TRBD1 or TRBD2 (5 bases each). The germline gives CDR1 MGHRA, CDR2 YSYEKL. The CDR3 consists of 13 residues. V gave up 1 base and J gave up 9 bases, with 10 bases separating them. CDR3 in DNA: TGCGCCAGCAGCCAAGGGTGGGGGTTTGAGCAGTTCTTC. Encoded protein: CASSQGWGFEQFF.

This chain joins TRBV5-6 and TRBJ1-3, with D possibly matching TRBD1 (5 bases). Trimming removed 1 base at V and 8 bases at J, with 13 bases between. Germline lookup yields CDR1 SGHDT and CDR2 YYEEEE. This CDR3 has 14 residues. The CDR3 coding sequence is TGTGCCAGCAGCTTGCTGGGCAGGGAGGACACCATATATTTT. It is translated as CASSLLGREDTIYF.

Written as DNA, the CDR3 is TGTGCCAGCAGCGAGGGGACAGGACCCTACGAGCAGTACTTC. Translation gives CASSEGTGPYEQYF. This rearrangement joins TRBV7-2 to TRBJ2-7, with 8 bases aligning to TRBD1. This CDR3 region has 14 residues. Germline lookup yields CDR1 SGHTA and CDR2 FQGNSA. V lost 5 bases to trimming and J lost 2 bases; unmatched junction nucleotides: 5.

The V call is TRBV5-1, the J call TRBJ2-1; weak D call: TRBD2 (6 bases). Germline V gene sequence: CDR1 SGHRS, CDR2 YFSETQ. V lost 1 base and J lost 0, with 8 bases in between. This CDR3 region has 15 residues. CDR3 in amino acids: CASSLRRASYNEQFF. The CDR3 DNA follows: TGCGCCAGCAGCTTGAGGAGGGCCTCCTACAATGAGCAGTTCTTC.